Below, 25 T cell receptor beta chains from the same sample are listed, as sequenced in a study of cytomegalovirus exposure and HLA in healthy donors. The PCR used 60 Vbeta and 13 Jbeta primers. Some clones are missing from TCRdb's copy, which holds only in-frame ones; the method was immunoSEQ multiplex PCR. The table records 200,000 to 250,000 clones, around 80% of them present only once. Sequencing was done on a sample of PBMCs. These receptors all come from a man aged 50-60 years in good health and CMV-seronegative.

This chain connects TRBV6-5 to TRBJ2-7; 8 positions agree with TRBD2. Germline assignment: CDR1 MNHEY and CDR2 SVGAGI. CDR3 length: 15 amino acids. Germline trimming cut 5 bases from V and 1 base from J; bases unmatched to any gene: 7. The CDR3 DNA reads TGTGCCAGCAGTGGCCGATCTAGCGGGTCCTACGAGCAGTACTTC. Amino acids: CASSGRSSGSYEQYF.

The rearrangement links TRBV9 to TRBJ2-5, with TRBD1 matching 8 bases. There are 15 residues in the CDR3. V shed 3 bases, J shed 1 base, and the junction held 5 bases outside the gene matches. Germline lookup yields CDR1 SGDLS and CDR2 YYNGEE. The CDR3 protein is CASSARQGLQETQYF. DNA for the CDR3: TGTGCCAGCAGCGCAAGACAGGGGCTCCAAGAGACCCAGTACTTC.

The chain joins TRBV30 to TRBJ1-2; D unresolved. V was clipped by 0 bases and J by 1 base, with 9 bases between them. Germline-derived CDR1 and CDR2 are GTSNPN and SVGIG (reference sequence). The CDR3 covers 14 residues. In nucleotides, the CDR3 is TGTGCCTGGAGTGTACGGAGGGTTAACTATGGCTACACCTTC. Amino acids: CAWSVRRVNYGYTF.

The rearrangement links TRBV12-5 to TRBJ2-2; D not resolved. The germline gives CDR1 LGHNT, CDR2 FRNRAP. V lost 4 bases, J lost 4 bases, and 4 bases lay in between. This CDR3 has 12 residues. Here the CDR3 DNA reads TGTGCTAGTGGTTCCTTCACCGGGGAGCTGTTTTTT. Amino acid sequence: CASGSFTGELFF.

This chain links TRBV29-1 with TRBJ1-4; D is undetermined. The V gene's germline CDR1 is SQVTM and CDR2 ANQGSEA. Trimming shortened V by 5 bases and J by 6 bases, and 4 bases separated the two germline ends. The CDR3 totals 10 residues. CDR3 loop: CSVRDEKLFF. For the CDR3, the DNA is TGCAGCGTTCGGGATGAAAAACTGTTTTTT.

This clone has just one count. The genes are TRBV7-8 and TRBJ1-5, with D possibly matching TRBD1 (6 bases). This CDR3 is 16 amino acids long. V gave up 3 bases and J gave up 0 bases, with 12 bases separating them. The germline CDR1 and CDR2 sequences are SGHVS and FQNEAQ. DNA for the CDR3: TGTGCCAGCAGCTTTGGGGACATCGGTAGCAATCAGCCCCAGCATTTT. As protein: CASSFGDIGSNQPQHF. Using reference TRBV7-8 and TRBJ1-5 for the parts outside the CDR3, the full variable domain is GAGVSQSPRYKVAKRGQDVALRCDPISGHVSLFWYQQALGQGPEFLTYFQNEAQLDKSGLPSDRFFAERPEGSVSTLKIQRTQQEDSAVYLCASSFGDIGSNQPQHFGDGTRLSIL.

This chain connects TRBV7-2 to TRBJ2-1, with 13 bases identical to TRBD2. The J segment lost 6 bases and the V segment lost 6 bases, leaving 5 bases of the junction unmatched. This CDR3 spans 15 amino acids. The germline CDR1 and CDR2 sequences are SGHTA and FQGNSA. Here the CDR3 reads CASSTSGRAPNEQFF. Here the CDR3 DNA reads TGTGCCAGCAGTACTAGCGGGAGGGCCCCCAATGAGCAGTTCTTC.

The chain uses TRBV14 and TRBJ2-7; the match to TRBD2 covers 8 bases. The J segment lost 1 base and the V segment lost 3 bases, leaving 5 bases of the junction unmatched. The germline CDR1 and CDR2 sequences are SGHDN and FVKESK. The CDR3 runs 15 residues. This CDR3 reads CASSQELAASYEQYF. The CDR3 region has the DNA TGTGCCAGCAGCCAGGAACTAGCGGCTTCCTACGAGCAGTACTTC.

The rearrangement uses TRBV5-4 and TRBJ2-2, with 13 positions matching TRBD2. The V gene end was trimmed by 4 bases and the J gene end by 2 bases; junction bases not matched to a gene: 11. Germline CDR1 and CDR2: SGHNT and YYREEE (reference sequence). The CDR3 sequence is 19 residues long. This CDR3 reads CASSPPGLAGLGNTGELFF. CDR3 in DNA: TGTGCCAGCAGCCCCCCGGGACTAGCGGGATTGGGTAACACCGGGGAGCTGTTTTTT.

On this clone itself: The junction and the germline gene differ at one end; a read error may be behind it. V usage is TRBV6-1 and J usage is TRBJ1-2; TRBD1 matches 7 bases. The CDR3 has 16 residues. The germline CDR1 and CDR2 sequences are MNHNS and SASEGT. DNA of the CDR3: TGTGCCAGCAGTGAATTTTCCCCGGGACAGAACTGTGGCTACACCTTC. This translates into CASSEFSPGQNCGYTF.

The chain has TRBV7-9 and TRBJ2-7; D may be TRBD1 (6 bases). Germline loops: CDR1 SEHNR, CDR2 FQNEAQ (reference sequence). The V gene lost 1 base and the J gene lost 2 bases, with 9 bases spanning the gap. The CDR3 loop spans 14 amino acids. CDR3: CASSLVGDTYEQYF. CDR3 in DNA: TGTGCCAGCAGCTTAGTCGGGGACACCTACGAGCAGTACTTC.

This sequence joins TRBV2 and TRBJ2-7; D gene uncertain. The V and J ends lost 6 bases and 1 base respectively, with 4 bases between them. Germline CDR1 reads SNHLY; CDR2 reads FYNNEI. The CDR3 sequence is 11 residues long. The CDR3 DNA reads TGTGCCAGCAGCGGGTCCTACGAGCAGTACTTC. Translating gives CASSGSYEQYF.

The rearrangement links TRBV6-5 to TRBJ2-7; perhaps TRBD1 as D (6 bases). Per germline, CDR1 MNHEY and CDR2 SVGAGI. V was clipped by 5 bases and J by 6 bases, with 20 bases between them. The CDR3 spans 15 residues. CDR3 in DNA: TGTGCCAGCAGTAAGCAAACAGGGTTCTGGGGCGAGCAGTACTTC. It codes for CASSKQTGFWGEQYF.

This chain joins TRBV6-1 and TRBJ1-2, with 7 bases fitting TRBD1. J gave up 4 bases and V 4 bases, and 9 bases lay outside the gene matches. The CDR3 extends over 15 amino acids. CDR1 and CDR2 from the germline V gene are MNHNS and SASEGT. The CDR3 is CASSVTGTVAYGYTF. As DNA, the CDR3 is TGTGCCAGCAGTGTCACCGGGACAGTAGCCTATGGCTACACCTTC.

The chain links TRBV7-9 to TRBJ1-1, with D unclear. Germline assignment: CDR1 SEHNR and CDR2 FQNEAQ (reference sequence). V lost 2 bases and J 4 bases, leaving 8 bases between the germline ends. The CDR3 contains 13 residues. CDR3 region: CASSLQEATEAFF. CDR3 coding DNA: TGTGCCAGCAGCTTACAGGAGGCCACTGAAGCTTTCTTT.

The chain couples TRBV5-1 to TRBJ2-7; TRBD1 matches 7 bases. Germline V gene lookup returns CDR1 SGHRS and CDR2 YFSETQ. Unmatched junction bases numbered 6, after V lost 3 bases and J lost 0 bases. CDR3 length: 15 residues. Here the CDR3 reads CASSSPGQISYEQYF. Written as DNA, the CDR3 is TGCGCCAGCAGCTCTCCGGGACAGATCTCCTACGAGCAGTACTTC.

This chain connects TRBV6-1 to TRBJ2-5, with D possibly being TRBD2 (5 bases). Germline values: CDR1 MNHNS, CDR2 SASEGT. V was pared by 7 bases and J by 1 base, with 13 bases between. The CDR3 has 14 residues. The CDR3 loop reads CASTPPGIQETQYF. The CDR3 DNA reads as TGTGCCAGCACCCCTCCCGGGATCCAAGAGACCCAGTACTTC.

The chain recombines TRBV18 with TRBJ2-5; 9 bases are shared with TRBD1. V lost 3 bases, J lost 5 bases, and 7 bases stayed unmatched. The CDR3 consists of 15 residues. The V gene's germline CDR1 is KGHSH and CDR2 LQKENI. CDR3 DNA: TGTGCCAGCTCACCCCTGGACAGGGGCCGGGAGACCCAGTACTTC. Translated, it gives CASSPLDRGRETQYF. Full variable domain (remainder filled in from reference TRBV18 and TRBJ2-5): NAGVMQNPRHLVRRRGQEARLRCSPMKGHSHVYWYRQLPEEGLKFMVYLQKENIIDESGMPKERFSAEFPKEGPSILRIQQVVRGDSAAYFCASSPLDRGRETQYFGPGTRLLVL.

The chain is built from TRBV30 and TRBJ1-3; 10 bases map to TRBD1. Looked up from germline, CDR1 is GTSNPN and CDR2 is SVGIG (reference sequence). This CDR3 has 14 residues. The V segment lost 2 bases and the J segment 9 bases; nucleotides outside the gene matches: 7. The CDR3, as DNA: TGTGCCTGGAGTAGGGACAGGGGTTTGGTCACCATATATTTT. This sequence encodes CAWSRDRGLVTIYF.

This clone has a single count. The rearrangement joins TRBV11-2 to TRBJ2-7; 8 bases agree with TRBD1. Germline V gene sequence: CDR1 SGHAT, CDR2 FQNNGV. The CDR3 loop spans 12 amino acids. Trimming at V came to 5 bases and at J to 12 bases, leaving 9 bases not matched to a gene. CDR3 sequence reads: CASSPDRGGLYF. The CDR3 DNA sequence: TGTGCCAGCAGCCCAGACAGGGGAGGACTGTACTTC.

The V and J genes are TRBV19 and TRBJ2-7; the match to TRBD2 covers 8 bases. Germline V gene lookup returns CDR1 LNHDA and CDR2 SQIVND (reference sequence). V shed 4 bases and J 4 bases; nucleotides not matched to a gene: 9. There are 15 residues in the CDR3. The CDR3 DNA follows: TGTGCCAGTAGTAGTCTTGTAGCGGGAAGGTACGAGCAGTACTTC. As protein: CASSSLVAGRYEQYF.

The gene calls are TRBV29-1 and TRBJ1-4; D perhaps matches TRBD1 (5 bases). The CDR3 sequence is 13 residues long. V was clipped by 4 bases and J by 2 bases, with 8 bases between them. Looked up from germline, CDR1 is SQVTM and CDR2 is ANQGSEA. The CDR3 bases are TGCAGCGTTGGCCGGGGGACTAATGAAAAACTGTTTTTT. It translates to CSVGRGTNEKLFF.

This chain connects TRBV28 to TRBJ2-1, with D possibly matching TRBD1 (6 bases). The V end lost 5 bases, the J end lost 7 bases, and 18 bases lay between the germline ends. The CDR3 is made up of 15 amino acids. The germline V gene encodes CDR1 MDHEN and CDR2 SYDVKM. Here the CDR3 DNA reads TGTGCCAGCAGTACTGGACAGCTGGGGGAAAATGAGCAGTTCTTC. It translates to CASSTGQLGENEQFF. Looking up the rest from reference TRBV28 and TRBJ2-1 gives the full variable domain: DVKVTQSSRYLVKRTGEKVFLECVQDMDHENMFWYRQDPGLGLRLIYFSYDVKMKEKGDIPEGYSVSREKKERFSLILESASTNQTSMYLCASSTGQLGENEQFFGPGTRLTVL.

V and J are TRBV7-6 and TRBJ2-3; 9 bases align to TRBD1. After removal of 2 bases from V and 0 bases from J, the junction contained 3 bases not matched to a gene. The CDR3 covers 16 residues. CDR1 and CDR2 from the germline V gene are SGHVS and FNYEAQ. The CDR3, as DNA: TGTGCCAGCAGCTTATGGACAGGGGCCAGCACAGATACGCAGTATTTT. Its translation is CASSLWTGASTDTQYF.

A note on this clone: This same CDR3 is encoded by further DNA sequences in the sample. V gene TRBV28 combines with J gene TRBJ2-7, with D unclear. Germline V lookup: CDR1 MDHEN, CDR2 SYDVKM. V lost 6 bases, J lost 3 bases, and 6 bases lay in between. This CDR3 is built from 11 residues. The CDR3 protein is CASSPRYEQYF. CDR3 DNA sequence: TGTGCCAGCAGCCCGCGCTACGAGCAGTACTTC.